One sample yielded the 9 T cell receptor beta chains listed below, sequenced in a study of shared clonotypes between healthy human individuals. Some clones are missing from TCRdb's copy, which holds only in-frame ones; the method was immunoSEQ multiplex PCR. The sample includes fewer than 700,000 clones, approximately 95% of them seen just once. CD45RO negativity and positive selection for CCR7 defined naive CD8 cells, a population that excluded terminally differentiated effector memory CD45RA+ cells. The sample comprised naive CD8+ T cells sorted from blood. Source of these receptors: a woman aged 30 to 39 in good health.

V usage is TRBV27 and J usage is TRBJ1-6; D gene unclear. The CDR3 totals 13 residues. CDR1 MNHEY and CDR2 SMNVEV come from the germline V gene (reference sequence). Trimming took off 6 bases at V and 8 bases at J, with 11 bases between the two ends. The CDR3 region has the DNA TGTGCCAGCAGAAGCGTGGGTGATTCACCCCTCCACTTT. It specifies CASRSVGDSPLHF.

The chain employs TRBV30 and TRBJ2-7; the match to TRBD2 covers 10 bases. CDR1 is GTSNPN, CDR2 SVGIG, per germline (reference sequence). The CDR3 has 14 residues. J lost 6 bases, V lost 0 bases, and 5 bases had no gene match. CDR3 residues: CAWSVRVAGGEQYF. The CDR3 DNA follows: TGTGCCTGGAGTGTACGTGTAGCGGGAGGCGAGCAGTACTTC.

The CDR3 loop reads CASSLKFGHGTYEQYF. In DNA, the CDR3 is TGTGCCAGCAGTTTAAAGTTCGGTCACGGTACCTACGAGCAGTACTTC. The chain links TRBV28 to TRBJ2-7, with D unclear. Trimming pared 2 bases from V and 2 bases from J, leaving 16 bases between. The germline V gene encodes CDR1 MDHEN and CDR2 SYDVKM. CDR3 length equals 16 residues.

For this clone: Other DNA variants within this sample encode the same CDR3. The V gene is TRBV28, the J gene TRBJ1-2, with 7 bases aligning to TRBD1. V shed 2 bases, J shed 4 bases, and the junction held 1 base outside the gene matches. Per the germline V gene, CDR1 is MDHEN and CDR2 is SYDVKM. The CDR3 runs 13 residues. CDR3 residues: CASSLAGGYGYTF. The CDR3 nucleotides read TGTGCCAGCAGTTTAGCAGGGGGCTATGGCTACACCTTC.

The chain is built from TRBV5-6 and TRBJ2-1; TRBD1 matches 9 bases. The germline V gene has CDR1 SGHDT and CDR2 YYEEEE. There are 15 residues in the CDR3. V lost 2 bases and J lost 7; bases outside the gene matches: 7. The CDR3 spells CASSFGQGFGNEQFF. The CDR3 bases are TGTGCCAGCAGCTTCGGACAGGGGTTTGGTAATGAGCAGTTCTTC.

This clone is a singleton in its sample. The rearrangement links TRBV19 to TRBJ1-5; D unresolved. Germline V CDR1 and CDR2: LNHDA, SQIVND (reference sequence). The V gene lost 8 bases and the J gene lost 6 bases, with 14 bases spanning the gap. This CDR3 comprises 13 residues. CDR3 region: CASVDGIGQPQHF. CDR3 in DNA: TGTGCCAGTGTAGATGGGATCGGTCAGCCCCAGCATTTT.

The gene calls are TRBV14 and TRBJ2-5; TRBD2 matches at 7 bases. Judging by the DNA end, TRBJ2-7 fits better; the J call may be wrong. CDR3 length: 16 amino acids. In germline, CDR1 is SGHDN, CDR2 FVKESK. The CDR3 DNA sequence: TGTGCCAGCAGCCAAGATCTGTCTAGCGGTTCCTACGAGCAGTACTTC. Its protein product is CASSQDLSSGSYEQYF.

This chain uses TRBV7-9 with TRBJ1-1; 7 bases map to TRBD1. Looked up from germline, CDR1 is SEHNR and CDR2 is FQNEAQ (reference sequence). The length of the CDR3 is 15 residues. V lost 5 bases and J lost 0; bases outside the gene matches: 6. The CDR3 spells CASSAHTGVNTEAFF. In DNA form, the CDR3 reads TGTGCCAGCAGCGCACACACAGGGGTGAACACTGAAGCTTTCTTT.

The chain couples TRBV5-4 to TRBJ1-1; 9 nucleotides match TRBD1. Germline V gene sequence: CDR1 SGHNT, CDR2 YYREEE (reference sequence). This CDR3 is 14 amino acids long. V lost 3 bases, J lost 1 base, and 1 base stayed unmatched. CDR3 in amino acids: CASSSGQGNTEAFF. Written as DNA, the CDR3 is TGTGCCAGCAGCTCGGGACAGGGGAACACTGAAGCTTTCTTT.